This entry is about one T cell receptor beta chain. Germline V lookup: CDR1 SNHLY, CDR2 FYNNEI. This CDR3 is built from 15 residues. V lost 9 bases and J lost 5; bases outside the gene matches: 15. In the original analysis: Estimation of nucleated cell counts was performed using reference gene primer amplification. This table comes from immunoSEQ multiplex PCR, and its TCRdb copy is limited to in-frame clones, with some not included. V, J and clone size were drawn from that table, and D and trimming were deduced from the DNA. The sample includes under 300,000 clones, around 89% of them seen just once. These data originate in a study of blood T cell repertoires in COVID-19. Overall study: Both acute and convalescent COVID-19 samples were obtained from the United States, Italy and Spain.

Participants were placed into cohorts based on the clinical history they reported. Two negative PCRs, clearance, or symptom resolution characterized the recovered Cohort 3 donors. The receptor was isolated from a young woman who had recovered from COVID-19. The V and J genes are TRBV2 and TRBJ2-7; the match to TRBD2 covers 8 bases. Input material: PBMCs or T cells enriched from blood (not recorded which). The CDR3 nucleotides are TGTGCCAGTCACACCGGGGGGGCCGGAAACAACGAGCAGTACTTC. The encoded protein is CASHTGGAGNNEQYF.